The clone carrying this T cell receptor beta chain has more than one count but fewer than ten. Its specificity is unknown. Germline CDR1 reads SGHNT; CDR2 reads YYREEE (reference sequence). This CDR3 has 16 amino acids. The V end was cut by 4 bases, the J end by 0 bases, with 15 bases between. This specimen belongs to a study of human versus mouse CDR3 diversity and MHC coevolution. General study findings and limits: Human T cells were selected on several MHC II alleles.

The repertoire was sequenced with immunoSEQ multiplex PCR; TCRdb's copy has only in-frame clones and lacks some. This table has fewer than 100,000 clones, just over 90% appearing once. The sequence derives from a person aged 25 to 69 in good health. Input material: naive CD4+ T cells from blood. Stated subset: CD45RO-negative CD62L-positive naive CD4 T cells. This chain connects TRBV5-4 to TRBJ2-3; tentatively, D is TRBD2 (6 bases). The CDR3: CASSKTIAESTDTQYF. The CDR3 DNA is TGTGCCAGCAGCAAAACCATAGCGGAAAGCACAGATACGCAGTATTTT.